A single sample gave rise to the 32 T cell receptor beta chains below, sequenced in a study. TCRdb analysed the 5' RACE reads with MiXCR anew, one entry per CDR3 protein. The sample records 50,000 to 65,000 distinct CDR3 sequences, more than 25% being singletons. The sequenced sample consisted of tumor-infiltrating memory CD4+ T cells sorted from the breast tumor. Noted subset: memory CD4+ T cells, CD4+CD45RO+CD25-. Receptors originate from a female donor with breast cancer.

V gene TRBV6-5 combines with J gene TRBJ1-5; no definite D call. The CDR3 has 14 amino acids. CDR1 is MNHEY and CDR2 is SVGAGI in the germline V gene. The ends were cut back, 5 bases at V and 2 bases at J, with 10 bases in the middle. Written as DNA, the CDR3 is TGTGCCAGCAGTCCTTCGTTAGGCAATCAGCCCCAGCATTTT. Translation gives CASSPSLGNQPQHF.

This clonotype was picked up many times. CDR3 nucleotides: TGTGCCAGCAGTCGTTACCAGGGCACTGAAGCTTTCTTT. Its translation: CASSRYQGTEAFF. V is TRBV6-5 and J is TRBJ1-1; D possibly corresponds to TRBD1 (5 bases). CDR1 is MNHEY, CDR2 SVGAGI, per germline. This CDR3 spans 13 amino acids. Trimming removed 5 bases at V and 4 bases at J, with 11 bases between.

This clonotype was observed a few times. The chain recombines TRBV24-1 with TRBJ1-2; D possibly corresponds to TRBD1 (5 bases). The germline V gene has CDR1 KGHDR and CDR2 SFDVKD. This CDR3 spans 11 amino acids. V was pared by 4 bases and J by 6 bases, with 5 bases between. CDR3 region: CATSDRDGYTF. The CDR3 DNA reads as TGTGCCACCAGTGACAGGGATGGCTACACCTTC.

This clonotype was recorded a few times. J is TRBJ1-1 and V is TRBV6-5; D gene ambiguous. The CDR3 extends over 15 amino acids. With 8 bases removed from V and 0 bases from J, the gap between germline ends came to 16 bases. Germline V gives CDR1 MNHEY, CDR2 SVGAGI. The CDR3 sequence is CASSRGKSLNTEAFF. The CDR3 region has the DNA TGTGCCAGCTCTCGGGGAAAGTCCTTGAACACTGAAGCTTTCTTT.

Here the CDR3 DNA reads TGTGCCAGCAGGTTTACCGGGACAGCGGAAGCTTTCTTT. Protein: CASRFTGTAEAFF. This rearrangement joins TRBV7-3 to TRBJ1-1, with 7 bases matching TRBD1. The length of the CDR3 is 13 residues. Germline loops: CDR1 SGHTA, CDR2 FQGTGA. The junction had 9 bases not matched to a gene; V was cut back by 6 bases and J by 8 bases.

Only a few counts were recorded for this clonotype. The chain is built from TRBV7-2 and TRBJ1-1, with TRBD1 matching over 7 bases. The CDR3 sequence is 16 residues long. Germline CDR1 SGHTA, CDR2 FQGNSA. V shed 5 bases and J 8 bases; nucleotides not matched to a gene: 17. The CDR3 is CASSPRQGFIPGEAFF. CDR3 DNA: TGTGCCAGCAGCCCTCGACAGGGTTTCATCCCCGGCGAAGCTTTCTTT.

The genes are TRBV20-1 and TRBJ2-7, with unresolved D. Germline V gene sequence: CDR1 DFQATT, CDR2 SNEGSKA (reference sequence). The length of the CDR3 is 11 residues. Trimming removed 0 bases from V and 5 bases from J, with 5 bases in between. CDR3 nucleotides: TGCAGTGCTAGAGAGGACCACGAGCAGTACTTC. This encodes CSAREDHEQYF.

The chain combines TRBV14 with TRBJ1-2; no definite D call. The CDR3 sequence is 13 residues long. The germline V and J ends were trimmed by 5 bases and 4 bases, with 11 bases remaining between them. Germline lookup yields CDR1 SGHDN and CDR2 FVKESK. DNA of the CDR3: TGTGCCAGCAGCGTCGCGGACGCCTATGGCTACACCTTC. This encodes CASSVADAYGYTF.

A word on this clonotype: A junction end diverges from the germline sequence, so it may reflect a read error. CDR3 loop: CASSINTGALF. CDR3 coding DNA: TGTGCCAGCAGCATTAACACTGGAGCTCTCTTT. This rearrangement joins TRBV5-5 to TRBJ1-1; D is unresolved. The CDR3 consists of 11 residues. Germline V gives CDR1 SGHKS, CDR2 YYEKEE (reference sequence).

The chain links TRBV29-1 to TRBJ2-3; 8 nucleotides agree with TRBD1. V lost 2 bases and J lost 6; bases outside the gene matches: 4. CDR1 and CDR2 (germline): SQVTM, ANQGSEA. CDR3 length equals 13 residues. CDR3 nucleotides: TGCAGCGTTGAACCTACAGGGGGGGATACGCAGTATTTT. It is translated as CSVEPTGGDTQYF.

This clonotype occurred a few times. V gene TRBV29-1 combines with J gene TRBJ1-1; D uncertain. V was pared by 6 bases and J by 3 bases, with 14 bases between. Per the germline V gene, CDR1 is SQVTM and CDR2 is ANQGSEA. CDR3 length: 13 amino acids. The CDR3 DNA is TGCAGCGTAATGCGGGAGTTGTACACTGAAGCTTTCTTT. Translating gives CSVMRELYTEAFF.

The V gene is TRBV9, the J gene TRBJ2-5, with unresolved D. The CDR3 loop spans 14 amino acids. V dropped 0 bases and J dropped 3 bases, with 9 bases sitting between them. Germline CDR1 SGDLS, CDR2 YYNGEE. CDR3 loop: CASSVAPAEETQYF. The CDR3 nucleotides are TGTGCCAGCAGCGTAGCCCCGGCGGAAGAGACCCAGTACTTC.

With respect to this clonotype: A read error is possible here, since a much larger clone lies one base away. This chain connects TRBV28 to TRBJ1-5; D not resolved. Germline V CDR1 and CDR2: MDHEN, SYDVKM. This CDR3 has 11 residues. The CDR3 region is CVSSLGQPQHF. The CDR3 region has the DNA TGTGTCAGCAGTTTAGGTCAGCCCCAGCATTTT.

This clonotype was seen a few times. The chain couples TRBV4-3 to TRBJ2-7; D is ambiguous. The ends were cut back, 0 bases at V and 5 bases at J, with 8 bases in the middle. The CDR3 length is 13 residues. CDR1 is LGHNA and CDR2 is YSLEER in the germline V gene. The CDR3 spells CASSQDTRDEQYF. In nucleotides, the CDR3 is TGCGCCAGCAGCCAAGATACCCGGGACGAGCAGTACTTC.

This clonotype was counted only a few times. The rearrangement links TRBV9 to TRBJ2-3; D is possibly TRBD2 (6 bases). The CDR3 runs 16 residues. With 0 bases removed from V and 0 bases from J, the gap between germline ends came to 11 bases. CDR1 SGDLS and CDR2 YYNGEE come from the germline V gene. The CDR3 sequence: CASSVAPGVSTDTQYF. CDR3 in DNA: TGTGCCAGCAGCGTAGCCCCGGGGGTGAGCACAGATACGCAGTATTTT.

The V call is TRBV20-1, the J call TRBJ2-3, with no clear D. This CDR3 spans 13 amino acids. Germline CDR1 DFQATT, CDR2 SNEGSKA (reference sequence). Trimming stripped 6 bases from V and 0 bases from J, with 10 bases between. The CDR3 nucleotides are TGCAGTGCCCCCTGGGATAGCACAGATACGCAGTATTTT. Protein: CSAPWDSTDTQYF.

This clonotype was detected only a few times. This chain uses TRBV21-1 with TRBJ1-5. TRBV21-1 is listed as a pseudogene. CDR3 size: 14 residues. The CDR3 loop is CASSKRVSNQPQHF. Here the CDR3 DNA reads TGTGCCAGCAGCAAAAGGGTGAGCAATCAGCCCCAGCATTTT.

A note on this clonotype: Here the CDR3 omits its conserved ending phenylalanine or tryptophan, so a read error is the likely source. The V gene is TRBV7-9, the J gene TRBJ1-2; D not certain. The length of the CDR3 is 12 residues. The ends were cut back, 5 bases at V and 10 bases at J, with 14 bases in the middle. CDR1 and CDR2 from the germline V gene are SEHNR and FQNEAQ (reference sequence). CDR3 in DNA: TGTGCCAGCAGCCCCCGAGAGGCCACCTACACCTGC. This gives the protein CASSPREATYTC.

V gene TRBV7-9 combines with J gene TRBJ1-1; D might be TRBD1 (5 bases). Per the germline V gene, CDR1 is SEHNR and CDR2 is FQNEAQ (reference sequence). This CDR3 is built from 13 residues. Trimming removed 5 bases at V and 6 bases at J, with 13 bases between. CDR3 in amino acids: CASSTVQGSEAFF. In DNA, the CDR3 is TGTGCCAGCAGCACTGTCCAGGGATCTGAAGCTTTCTTT.

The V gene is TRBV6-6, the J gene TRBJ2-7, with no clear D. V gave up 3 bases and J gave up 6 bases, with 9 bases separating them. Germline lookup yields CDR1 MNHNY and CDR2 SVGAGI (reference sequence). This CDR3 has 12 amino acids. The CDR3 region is CASSYLLGEQYF. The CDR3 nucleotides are TGTGCCAGCAGTTATTTGCTGGGCGAGCAGTACTTC.

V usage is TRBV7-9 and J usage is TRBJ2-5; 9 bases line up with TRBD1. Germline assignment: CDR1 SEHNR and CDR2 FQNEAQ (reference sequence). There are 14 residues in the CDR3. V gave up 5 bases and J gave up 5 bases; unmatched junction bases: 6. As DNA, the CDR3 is TGTGCCAGCAGCCCTGGACAGGGGTTGGAGACCCAGTACTTC. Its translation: CASSPGQGLETQYF.

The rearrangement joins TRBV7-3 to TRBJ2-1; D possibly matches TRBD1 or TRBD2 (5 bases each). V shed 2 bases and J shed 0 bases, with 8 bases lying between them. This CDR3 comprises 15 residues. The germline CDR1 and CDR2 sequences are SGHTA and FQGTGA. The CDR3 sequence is CASSLSGPSYNEQFF. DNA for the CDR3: TGTGCCAGCAGCTTATCGGGGCCCTCCTACAATGAGCAGTTCTTC.

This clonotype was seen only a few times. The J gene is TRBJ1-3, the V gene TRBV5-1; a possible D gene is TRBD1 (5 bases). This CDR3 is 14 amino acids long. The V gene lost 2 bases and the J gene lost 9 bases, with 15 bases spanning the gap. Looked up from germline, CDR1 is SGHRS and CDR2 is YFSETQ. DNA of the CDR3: TGCGCCAGCAGCTTTGGGGACGAGAGGAGCACCATATATTTT. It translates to CASSFGDERSTIYF.

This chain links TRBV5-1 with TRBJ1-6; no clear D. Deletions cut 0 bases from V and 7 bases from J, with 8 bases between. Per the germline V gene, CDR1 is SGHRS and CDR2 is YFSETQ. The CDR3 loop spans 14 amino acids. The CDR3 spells CASSLGAGNSPLHF. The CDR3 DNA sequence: TGCGCCAGCAGCTTGGGGGCAGGCAATTCACCCCTCCACTTT.

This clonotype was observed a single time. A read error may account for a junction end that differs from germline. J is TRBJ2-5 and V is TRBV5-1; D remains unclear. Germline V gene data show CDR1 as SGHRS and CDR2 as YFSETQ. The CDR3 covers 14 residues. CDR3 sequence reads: CASSPTGTQEAQYF. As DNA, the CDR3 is TGCGCCAGCAGCCCGACCGGAACCCAAGAGGCCCAGTACTTC.

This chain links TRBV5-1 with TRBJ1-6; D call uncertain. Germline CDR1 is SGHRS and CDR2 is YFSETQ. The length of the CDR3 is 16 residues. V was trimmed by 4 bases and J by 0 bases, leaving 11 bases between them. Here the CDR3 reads CASSLEYRSYNSPLHF. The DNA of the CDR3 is TGCGCCAGCAGCCTGGAGTACCGCTCCTATAATTCACCCCTCCACTTT.

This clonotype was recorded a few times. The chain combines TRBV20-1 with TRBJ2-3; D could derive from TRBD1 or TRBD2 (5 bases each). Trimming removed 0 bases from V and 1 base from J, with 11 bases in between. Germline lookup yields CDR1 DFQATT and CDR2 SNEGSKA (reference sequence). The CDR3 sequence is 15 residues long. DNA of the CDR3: TGCAGTGCTAGAGACTCTGGGGACGGCACAGATACGCAGTATTTT. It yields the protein CSARDSGDGTDTQYF.

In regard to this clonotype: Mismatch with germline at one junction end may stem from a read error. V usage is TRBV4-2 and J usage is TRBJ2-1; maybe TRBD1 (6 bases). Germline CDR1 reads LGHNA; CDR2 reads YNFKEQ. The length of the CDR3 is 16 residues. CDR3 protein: CASGQDVMGAYNEQFF. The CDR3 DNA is TGTGCCAGCGGCCAAGACGTAATGGGGGCGTACAATGAGCAGTTCTTC.

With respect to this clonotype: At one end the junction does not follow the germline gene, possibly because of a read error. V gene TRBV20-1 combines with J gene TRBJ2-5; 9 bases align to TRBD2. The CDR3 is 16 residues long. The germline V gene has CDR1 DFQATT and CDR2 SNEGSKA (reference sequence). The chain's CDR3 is CSARGVVREGQETRYF. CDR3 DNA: TGCAGTGCTAGGGGAGTGGTGCGGGAGGGCCAGGAGACCCGGTACTTC.

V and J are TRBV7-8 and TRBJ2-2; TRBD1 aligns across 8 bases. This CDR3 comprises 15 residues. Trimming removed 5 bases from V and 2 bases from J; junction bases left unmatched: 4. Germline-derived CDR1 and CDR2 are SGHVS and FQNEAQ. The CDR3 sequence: CASSLGQVNTGELFF. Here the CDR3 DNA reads TGTGCCAGCAGCCTGGGACAGGTTAACACCGGGGAGCTGTTTTTT.

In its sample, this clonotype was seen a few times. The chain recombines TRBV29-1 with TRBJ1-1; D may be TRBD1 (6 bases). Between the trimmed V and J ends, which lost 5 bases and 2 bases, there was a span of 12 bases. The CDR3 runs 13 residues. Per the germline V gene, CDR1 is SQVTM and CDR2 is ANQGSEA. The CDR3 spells CSVKGGRNTEAFF. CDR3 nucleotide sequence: TGCAGCGTTAAAGGGGGGCGAAACACTGAAGCTTTCTTT.

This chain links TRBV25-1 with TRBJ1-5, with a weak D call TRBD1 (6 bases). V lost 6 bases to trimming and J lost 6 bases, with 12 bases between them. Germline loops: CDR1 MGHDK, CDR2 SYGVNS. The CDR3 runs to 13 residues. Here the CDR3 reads CASSEKQGQPQHF. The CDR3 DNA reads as TGTGCCAGCAGCGAAAAACAGGGTCAGCCCCAGCATTTT.